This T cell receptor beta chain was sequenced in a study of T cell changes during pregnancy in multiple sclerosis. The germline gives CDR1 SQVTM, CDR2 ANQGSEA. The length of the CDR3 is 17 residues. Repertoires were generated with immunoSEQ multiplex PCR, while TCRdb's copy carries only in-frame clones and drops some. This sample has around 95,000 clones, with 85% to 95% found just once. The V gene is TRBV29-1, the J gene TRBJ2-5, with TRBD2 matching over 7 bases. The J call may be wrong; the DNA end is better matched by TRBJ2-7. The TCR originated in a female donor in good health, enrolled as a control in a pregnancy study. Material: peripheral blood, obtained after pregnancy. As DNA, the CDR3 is TGCACCAATTGGGGTGTGATGTACCGCAGCGGGAAGTACGAGCAGTACTTC. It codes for CTNWGVMYRSGKYEQYF.